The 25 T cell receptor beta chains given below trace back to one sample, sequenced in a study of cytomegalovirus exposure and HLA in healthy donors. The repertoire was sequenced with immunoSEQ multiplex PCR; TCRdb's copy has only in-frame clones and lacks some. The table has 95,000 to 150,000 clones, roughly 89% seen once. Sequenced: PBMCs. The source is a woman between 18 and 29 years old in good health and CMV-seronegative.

The CDR3 coding sequence is TGTGCCAGCAGCAATCCCCCCCGGTGGAACACTGAAGCTTTCTTT. It encodes CASSNPPRWNTEAFF. The chain uses TRBV5-6 and TRBJ1-1, with D hard to call. Trimming removed 4 bases from V and 1 base from J, with 14 bases in between. This CDR3 spans 15 amino acids. Germline-derived CDR1 and CDR2 are SGHDT and YYEEEE.

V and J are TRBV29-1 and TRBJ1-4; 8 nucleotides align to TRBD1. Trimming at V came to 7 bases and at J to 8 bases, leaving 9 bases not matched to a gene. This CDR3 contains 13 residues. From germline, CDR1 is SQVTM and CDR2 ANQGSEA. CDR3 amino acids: CSGKDRVEEKLFF. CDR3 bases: TGCAGCGGGAAGGACAGGGTGGAGGAAAAACTGTTTTTT.

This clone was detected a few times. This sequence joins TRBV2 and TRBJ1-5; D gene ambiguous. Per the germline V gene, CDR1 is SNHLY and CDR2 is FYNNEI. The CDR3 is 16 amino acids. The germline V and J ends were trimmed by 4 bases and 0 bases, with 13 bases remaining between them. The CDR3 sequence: CASSGETGYSNQPQHF. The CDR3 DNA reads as TGTGCCAGCAGTGGCGAAACGGGGTATAGCAATCAGCCCCAGCATTTT.

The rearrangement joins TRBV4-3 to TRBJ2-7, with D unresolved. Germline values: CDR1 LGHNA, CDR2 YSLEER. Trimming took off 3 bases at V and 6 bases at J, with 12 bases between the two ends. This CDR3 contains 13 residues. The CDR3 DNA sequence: TGCGCCAGCAGCCACGAGACATTCGTCGAGCAGTACTTC. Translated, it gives CASSHETFVEQYF.

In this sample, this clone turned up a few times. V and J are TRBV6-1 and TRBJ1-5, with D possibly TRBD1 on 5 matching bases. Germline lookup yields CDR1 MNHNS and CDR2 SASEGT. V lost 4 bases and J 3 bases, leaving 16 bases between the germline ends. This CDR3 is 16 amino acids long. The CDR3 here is CASSAAGYGNNQPQHF. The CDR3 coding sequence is TGTGCCAGCAGTGCGGCAGGGTATGGAAACAATCAGCCCCAGCATTTT.

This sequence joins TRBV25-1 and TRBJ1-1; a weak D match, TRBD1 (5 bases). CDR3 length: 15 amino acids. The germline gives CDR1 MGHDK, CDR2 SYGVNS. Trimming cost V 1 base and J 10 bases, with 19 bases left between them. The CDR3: CASSEWTQNQGGAFF. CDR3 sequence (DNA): TGTGCCAGCAGTGAATGGACCCAAAATCAGGGTGGAGCTTTCTTT.

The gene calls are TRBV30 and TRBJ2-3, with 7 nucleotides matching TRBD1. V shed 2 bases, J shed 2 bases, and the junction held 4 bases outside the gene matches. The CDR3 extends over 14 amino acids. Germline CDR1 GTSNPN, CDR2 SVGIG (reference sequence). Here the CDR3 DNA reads TGTGCCTGGAGTCAGGGACAGTACACAGATACGCAGTATTTT. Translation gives CAWSQGQYTDTQYF.

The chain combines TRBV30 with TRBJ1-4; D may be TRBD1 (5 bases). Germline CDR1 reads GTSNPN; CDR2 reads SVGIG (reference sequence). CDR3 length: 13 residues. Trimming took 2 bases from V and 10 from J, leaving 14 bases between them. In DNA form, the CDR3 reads TGTGCCTGGAGTACCACCGGGGGGGGAAAACTGTTTTTT. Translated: CAWSTTGGGKLFF.

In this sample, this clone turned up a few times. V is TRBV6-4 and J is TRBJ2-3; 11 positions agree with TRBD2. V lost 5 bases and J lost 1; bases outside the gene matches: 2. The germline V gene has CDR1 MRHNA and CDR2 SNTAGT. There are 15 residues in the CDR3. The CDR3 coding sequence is TGTGCCAGCAGTCCGACTAGCGGGGGCACAGATACGCAGTATTTT. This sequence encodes CASSPTSGGTDTQYF.

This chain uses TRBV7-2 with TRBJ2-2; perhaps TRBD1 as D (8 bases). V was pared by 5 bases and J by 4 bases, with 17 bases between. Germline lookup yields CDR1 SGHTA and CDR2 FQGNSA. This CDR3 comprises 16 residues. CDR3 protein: CASSTGGGYGTGELFF. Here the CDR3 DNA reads TGTGCCAGCAGCACAGGGGGGGGCTATGGCACCGGGGAGCTGTTTTTT.

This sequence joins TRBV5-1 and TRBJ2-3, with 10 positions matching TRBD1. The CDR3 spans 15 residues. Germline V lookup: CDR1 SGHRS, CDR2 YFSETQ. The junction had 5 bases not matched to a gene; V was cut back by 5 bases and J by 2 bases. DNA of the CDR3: TGCGCCAGCAGATCCGGGACAGGGGCCACAGATACGCAGTATTTT. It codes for CASRSGTGATDTQYF.

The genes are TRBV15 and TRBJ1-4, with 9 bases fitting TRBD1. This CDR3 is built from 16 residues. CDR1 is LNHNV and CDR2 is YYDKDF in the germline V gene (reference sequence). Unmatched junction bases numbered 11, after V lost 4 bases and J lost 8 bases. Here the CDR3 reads CATSINSPGTGEKLFF. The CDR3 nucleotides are TGTGCCACCAGCATAAACTCCCCAGGGACAGGGGAAAAACTGTTTTTT. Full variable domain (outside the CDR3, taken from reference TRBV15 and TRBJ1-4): DAMVIQNPRYQVTQFGKPVTLSCSQTLNHNVMYWYQQKSSQAPKLLFHYYDKDFNNEADTPDNFQSRRPNTSFCFLDIRSPGLGDTAMYLCATSINSPGTGEKLFFGSGTQLSVL.

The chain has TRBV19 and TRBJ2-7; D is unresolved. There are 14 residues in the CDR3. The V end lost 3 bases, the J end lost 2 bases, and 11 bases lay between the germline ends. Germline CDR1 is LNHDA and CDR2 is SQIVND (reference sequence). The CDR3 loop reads CASSIRDTAYEQYF. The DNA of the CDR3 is TGTGCCAGTAGTATCCGAGACACCGCCTACGAGCAGTACTTC.

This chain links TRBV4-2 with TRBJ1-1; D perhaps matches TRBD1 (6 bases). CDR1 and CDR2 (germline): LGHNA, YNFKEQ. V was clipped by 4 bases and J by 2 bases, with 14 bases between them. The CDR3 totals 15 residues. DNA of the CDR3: TGTGCCAGCAGCCCCCACCCAGGGGCCAACACTGAAGCTTTCTTT. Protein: CASSPHPGANTEAFF.

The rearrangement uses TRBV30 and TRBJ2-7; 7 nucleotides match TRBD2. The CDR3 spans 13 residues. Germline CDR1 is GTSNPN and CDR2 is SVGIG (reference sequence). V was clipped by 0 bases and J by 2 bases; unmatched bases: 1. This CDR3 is CAWSVSGAYEQYF. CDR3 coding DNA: TGTGCCTGGAGTGTAAGCGGGGCCTACGAGCAGTACTTC. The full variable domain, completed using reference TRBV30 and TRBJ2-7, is SQTIHQWPATLVQPVGSPLSLECTVEGTSNPNLYWYRQAAGRGLQLLFYSVGIGQISSEVPQNLSASRPQDRQFILSSKKLLLSDSGFYLCAWSVSGAYEQYFGPGTRLTVT.

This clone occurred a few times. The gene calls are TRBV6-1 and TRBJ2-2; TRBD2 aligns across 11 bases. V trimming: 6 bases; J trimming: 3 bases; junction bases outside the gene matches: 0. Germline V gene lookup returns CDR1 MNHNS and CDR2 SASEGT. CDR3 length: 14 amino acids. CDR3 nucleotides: TGTGCCAGCAGGACTAGCGGGGACACCGGGGAGCTGTTTTTT. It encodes CASRTSGDTGELFF.

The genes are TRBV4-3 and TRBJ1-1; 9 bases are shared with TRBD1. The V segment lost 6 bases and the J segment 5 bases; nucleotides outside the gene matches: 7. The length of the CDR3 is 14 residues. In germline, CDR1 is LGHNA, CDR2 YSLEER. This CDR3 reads CASRADRGTTEAFF. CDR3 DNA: TGCGCCAGCAGAGCGGACAGGGGAACAACTGAAGCTTTCTTT.

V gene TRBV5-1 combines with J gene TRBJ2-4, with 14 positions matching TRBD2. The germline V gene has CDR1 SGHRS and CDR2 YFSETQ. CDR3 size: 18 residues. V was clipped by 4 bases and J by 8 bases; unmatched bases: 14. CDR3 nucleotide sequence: TGCGCCAGCAGCCTCTATGGGACTAGCGGGGGCGTGGGGGACATTCAGTACTTC. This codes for CASSLYGTSGGVGDIQYF.

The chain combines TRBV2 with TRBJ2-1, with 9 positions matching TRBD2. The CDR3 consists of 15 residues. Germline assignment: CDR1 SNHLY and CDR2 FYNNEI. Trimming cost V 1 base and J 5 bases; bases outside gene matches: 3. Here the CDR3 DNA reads TGTGCCAGCAGTGAAGTGCCTAGCGGGGACAATGAGCAGTTCTTC. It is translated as CASSEVPSGDNEQFF.

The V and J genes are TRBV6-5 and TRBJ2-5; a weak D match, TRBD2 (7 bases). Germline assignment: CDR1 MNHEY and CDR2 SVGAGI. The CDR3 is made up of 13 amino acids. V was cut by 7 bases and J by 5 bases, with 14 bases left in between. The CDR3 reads CASTRGAVETQYF. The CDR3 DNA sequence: TGTGCCAGCACTCGGGGGGCGGTTGAGACCCAGTACTTC.

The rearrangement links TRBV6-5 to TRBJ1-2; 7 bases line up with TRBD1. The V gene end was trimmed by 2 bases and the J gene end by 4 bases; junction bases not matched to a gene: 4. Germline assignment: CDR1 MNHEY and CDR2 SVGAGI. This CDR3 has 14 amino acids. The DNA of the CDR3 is TGTGCCAGCAGTTACGAACAGGGGACCTATGGCTACACCTTC. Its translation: CASSYEQGTYGYTF.

The DNA of the CDR3 is TGTGCCAGCAGTTTATTGCCAGGGGGGTTCTATGGCTACACCTTC. Translating it yields CASSLLPGGFYGYTF. This rearrangement joins TRBV28 to TRBJ1-2, with 7 bases fitting TRBD1. V lost 1 base to trimming and J lost 4 bases; unmatched junction nucleotides: 6. CDR3 length: 15 residues. Germline-derived CDR1 and CDR2 are MDHEN and SYDVKM.

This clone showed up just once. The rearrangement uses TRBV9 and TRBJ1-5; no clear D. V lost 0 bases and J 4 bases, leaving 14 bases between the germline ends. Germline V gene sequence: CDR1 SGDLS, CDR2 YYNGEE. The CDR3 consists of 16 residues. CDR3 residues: CASSVDFRRRNQPQHF. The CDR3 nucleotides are TGTGCCAGCAGCGTAGACTTCAGGAGGCGGAATCAGCCCCAGCATTTT.

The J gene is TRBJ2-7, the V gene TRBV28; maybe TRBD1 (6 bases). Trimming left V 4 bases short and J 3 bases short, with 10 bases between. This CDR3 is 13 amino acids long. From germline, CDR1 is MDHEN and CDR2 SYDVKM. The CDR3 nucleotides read TGTGCCAGCAGTTGCCAGGGGTACTACGAGCAGTACTTC. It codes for CASSCQGYYEQYF. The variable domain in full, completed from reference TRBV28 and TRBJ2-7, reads DVKVTQSSRYLVKRTGEKVFLECVQDMDHENMFWYRQDPGLGLRLIYFSYDVKMKEKGDIPEGYSVSREKKERFSLILESASTNQTSMYLCASSCQGYYEQYFGPGTRLTVT.

CDR3 in amino acids: CASSLDDGGVETQYF. The CDR3 DNA is TGTGCCAGCAGCTTAGACGACGGGGGTGTAGAGACCCAGTACTTC. The chain couples TRBV11-2 to TRBJ2-5; tentatively, D is TRBD2 (6 bases). Per germline, CDR1 SGHAT and CDR2 FQNNGV. Trimming removed 0 bases at V and 4 bases at J, with 12 bases between. The CDR3 is made up of 15 amino acids.